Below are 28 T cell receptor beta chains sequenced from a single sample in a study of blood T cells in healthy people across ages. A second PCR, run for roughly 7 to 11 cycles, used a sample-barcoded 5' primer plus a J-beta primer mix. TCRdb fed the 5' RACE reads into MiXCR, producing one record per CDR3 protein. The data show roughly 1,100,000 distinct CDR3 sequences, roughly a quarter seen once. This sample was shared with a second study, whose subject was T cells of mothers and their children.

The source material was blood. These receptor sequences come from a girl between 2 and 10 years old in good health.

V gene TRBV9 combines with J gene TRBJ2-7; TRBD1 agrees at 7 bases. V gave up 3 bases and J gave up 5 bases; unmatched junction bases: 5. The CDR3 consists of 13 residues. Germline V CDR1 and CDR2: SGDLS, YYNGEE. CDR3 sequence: CASSGTTGNEQYF. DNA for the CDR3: TGTGCCAGCAGCGGAACGACAGGGAACGAGCAGTACTTC.

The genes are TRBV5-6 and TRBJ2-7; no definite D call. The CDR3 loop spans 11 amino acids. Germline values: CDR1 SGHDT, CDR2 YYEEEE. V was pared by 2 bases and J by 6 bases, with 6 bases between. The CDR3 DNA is TGTGCCAGCAGCTTCCCCTGCGAGCAGTACTTC. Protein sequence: CASSFPCEQYF.

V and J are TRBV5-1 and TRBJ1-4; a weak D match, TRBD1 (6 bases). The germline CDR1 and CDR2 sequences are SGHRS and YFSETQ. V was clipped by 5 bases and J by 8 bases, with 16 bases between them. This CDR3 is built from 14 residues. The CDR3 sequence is CASRVGGLNEKLFF. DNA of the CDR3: TGCGCCAGCAGAGTGGGGGGCCTAAACGAAAAACTGTTTTTT.

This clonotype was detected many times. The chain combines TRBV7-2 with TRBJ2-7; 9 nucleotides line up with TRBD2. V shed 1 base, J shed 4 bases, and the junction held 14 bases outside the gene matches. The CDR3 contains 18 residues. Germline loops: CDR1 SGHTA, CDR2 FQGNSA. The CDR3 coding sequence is TGTGCCAGCAGCTTAGTCGTTCGGTCGGCGGGAGGGCGGTACGAGCAGTACTTC. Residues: CASSLVVRSAGGRYEQYF.

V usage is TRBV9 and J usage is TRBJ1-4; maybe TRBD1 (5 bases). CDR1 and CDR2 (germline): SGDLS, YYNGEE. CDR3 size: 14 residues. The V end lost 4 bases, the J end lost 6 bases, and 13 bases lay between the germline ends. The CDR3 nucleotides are TGTGCCAGCAGCCCCGGGACGCTTGATGAAAAACTGTTTTTT. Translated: CASSPGTLDEKLFF.

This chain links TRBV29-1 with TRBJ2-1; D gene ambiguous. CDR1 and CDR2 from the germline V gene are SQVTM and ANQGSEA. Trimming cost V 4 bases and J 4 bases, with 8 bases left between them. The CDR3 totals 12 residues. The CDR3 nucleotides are TGCAGCGTTGTCAAAGGGTACAATGAGCAGTTCTTC. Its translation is CSVVKGYNEQFF.

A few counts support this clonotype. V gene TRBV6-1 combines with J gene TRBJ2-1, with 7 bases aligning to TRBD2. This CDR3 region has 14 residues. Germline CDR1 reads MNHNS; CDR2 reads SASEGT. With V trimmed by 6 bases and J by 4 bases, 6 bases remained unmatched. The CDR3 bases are TGTGCCAGCAGGTCGACTAGCAGTTACAATGAGCAGTTCTTC. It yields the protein CASRSTSSYNEQFF.

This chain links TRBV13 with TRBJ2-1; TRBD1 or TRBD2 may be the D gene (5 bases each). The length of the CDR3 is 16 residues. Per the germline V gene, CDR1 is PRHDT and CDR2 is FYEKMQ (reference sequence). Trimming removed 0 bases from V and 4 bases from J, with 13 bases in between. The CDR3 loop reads CASSLGRGRLYNEQFF. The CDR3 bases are TGTGCCAGCAGCTTAGGCCGGGGCCGCTTGTACAATGAGCAGTTCTTC.

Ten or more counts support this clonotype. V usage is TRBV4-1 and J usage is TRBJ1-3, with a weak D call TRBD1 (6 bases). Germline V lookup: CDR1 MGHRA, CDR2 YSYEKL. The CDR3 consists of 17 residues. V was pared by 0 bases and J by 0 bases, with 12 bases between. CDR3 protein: CASSQDWTANSGNTIYF. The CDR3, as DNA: TGCGCCAGCAGCCAAGATTGGACAGCAAACTCTGGAAACACCATATATTTT.

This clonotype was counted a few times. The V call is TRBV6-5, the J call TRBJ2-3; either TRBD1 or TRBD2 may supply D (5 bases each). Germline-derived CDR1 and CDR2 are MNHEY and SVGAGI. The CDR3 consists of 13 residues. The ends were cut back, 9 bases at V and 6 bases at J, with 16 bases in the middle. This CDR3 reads CASRRDPGDTQYF. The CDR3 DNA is TGTGCCAGTCGCCGGGACCCAGGGGATACGCAGTATTTT.

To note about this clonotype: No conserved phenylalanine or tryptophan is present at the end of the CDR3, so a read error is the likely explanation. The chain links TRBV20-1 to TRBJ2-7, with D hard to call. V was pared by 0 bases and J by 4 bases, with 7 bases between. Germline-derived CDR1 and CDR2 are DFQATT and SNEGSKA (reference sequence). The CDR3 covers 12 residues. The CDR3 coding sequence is TGCAGTGCTAGAGATAAACCTTACGAGCAGTACCTC. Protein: CSARDKPYEQYL.

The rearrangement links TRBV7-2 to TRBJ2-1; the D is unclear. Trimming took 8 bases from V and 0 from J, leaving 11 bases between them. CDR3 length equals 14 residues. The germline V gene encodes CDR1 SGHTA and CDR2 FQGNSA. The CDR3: CASLPTSSYNEQFF. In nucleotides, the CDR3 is TGTGCCAGCCTCCCGACAAGCTCCTACAATGAGCAGTTCTTC.

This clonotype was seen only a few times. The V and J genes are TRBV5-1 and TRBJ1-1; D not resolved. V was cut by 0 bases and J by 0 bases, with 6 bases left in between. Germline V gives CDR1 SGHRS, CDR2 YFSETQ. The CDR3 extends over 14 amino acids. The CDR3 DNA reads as TGCGCCAGCAGCTTGGTTAGGGTGAACACTGAAGCTTTCTTT. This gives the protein CASSLVRVNTEAFF.

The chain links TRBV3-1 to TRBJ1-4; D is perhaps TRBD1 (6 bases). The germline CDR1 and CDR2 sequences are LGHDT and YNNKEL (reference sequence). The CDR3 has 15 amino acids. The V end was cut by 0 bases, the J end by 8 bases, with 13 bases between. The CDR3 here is CASSQELTGWEKLFF. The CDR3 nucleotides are TGTGCCAGCAGCCAAGAATTAACAGGGTGGGAAAAACTGTTTTTT.

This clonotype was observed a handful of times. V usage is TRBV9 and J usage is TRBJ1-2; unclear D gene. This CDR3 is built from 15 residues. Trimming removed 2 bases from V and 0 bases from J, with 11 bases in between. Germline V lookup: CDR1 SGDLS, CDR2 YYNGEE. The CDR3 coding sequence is TGTGCCAGCAGCGTCTCAGCCTACGCTAACTATGGCTACACCTTC. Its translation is CASSVSAYANYGYTF.

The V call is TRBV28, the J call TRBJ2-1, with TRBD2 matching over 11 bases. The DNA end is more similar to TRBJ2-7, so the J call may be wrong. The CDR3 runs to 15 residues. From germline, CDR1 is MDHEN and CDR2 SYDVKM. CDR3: CASRMTSGVANEQYF. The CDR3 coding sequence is TGTGCCAGCAGGATGACTAGCGGGGTTGCAAACGAGCAGTACTTC.

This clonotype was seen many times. CDR3 coding DNA: TGTGCCAGCAGCCCCGGGACGGCGAGCTCCTACGAGCAGTACTTC. Its translation is CASSPGTASSYEQYF. The chain is built from TRBV18 and TRBJ2-7, with D perhaps matching TRBD1 or TRBD2 (5 bases each). The CDR3 spans 15 residues. Germline lookup yields CDR1 KGHSH and CDR2 LQKENI. V shed 8 bases and J shed 0 bases, with 17 bases lying between them.

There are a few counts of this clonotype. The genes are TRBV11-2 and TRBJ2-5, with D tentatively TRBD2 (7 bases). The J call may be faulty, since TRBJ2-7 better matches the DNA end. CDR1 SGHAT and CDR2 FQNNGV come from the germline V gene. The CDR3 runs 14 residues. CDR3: CASSFSRGAYEQYF. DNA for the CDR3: TGTGCCAGCAGCTTTAGCCGGGGGGCTTACGAGCAGTACTTC.

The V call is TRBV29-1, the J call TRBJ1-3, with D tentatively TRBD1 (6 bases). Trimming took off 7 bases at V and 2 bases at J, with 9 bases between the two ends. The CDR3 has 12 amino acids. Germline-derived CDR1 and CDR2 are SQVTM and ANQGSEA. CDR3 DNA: TGCAGCGGGGGGGGGCCTGGAAACACCATATATTTT. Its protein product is CSGGGPGNTIYF.

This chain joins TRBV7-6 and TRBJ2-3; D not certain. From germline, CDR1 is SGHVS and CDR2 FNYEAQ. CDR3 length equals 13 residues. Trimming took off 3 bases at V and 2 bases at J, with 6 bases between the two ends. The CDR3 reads CASSFSNTDTQYF. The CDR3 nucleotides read TGTGCCAGCAGCTTCTCTAACACAGATACGCAGTATTTT.

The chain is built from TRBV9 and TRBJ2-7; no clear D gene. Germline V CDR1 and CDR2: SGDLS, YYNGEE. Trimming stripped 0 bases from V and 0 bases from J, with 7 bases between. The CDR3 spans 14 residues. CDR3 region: CASSVVGNSYEQYF. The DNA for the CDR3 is TGTGCCAGCAGCGTAGTGGGAAACTCCTACGAGCAGTACTTC.

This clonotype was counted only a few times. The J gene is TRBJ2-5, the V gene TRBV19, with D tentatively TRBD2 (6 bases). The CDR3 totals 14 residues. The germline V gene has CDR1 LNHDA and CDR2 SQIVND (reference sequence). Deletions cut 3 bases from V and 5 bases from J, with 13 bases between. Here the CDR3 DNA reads TGTGCCAGTAGTATTGAGGCAAGCGGGGAGACCCAGTACTTC. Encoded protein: CASSIEASGETQYF.

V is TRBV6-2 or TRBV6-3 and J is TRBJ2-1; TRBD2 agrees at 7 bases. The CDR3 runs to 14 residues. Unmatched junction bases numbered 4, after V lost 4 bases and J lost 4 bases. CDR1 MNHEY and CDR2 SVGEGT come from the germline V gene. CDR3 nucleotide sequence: TGTGCCAGCAGTTTTGGACTAGAGTACAATGAGCAGTTCTTC. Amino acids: CASSFGLEYNEQFF.

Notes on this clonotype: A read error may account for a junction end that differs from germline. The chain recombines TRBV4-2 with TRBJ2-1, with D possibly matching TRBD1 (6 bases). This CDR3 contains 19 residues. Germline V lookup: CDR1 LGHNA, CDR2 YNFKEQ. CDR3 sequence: CVSSQLVRGSTGSYNEQFF. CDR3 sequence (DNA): TGTGTCAGCAGCCAATTAGTCAGGGGCTCCACGGGGTCCTACAATGAGCAGTTCTTC.

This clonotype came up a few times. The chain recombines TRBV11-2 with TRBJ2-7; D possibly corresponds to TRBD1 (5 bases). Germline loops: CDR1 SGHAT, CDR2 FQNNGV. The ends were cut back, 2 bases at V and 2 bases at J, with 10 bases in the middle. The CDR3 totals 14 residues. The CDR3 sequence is CASSLFSDTYEQYF. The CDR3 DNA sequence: TGTGCCAGCAGCTTATTTTCGGACACCTACGAGCAGTACTTC.

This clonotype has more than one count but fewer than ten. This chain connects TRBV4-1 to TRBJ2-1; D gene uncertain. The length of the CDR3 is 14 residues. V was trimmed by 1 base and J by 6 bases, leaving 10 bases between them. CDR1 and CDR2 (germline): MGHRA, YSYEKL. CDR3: CASSQGTGINEQFF. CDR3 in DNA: TGCGCCAGCAGCCAAGGAACTGGGATCAATGAGCAGTTCTTC.

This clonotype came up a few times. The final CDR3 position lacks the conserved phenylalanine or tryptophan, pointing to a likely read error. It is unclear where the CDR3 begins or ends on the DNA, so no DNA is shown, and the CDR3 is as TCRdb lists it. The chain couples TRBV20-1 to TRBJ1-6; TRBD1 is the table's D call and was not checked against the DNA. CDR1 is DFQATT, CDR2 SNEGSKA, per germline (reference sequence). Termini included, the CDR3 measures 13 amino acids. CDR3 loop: CSARTRDTGLLRC.

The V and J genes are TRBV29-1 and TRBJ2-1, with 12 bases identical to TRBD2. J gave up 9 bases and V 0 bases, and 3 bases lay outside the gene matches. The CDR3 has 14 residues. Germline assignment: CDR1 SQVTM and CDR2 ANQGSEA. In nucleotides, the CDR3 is TGCAGCGTTGAAGAGACTAGCGGGAGTCGTGAGCAGTTCTTC. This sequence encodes CSVEETSGSREQFF.